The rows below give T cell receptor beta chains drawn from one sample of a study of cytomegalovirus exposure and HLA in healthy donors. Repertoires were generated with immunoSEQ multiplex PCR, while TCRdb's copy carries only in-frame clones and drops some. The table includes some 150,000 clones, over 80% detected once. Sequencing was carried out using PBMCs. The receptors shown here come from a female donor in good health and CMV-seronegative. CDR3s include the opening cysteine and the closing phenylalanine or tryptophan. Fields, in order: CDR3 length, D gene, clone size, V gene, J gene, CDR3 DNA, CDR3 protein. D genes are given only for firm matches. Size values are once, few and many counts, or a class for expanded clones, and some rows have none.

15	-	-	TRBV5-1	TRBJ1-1	TGCGCCAGCAGCTTGGGGGGCGGTGAGGACACTGAAGCTTTCTTT	CASSLGGGEDTEAFF
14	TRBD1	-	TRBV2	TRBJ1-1	TGTGCCAGCAGTGAAACAGGGGGCGGGTCTGAAGCTTTCTTT	CASSETGGGSEAFF
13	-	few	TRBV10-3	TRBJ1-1	TGTGCCATCAGTGAGTCTTCAGGGTCGGGTGCTTTCTTT	CAISESSGSGAFF
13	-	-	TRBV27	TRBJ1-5	TGTGCCAGCAGTCCCTCCTTCGGGAGAGCCCAGCATTTT	CASSPSFGRAQHF
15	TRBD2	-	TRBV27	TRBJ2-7	TGTGCCAGCAGTTTAAAACCCCCAGGCGGGAGCGAGCAGTACTTC	CASSLKPPGGSEQYF
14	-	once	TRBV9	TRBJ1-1	TGTGCCAGCAGTGAAGACGGGGGGGCCACTGAAGCTTTCTTT	CASSEDGGATEAFF
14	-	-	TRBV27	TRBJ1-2	TGTGCCAGCAGTTCCACGCCCGAGAACTATGGCTACACCTTC	CASSSTPENYGYTF
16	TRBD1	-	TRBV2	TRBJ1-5	TGTGCCAGCAGTCCATTACGGACAGGGGTGCATCAGCCCCAGCATTTT	CASSPLRTGVHQPQHF
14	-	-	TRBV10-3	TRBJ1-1	TGTGCCATCAGTGAGTTACAGGAGAACACTGAAGCTTTCTTT	CAISELQENTEAFF
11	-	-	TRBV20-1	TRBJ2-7	TGCAGTGCAGGACTGATCTACGAGCAGTACTTC	CSAGLIYEQYF
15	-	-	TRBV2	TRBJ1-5	TGTGCCAGCAGTGAAGTTCAGGGGCAGGATCAGCCCCAGCATTTT	CASSEVQGQDQPQHF
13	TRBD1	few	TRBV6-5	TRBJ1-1	TGTGCCAGCAGTTTCGCGGACAGGGTAGAAGCTTTCTTT	CASSFADRVEAFF
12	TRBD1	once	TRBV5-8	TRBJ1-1	TGTGCCAGCAGCCCAGGGGGCACTGAAGCTTTCTTT	CASSPGGTEAFF
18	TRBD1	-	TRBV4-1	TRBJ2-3	TGCGCCAGCAGCCAAGGATACCCCGGGACAGGCAAGGAAGATACGCAGTATTTT	CASSQGYPGTGKEDTQYF
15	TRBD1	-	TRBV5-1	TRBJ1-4	TGCGCCAGCAGCTATACAGGGGAGGCCAATGAAAAACTGTTTTTT	CASSYTGEANEKLFF
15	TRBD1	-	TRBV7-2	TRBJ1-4	TGTGCCAGCAGCCTTACCGGGACAGGGAGTGAAAAACTGTTTTTT	CASSLTGTGSEKLFF
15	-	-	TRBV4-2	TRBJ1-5	TGTGCCAGCAGCCAAGGCACCGGAGGCAATCAGCCCCAGCATTTT	CASSQGTGGNQPQHF
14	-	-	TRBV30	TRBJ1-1	TGTGCCTGGAGTTCTATAGACAGGAACACTGAAGCTTTCTTT	CAWSSIDRNTEAFF
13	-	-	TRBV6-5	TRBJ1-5	TGTGCCAGCAGGAGCGAGGGCAATCAGCCCCAGCATTTT	CASRSEGNQPQHF
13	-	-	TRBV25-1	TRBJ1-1	TGTGCCAGCAGTGAATTGGGGCTTTCCAAACCTTTCTTT	CASSELGLSKPFF
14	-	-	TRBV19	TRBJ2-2	TGTGCCAGTAGACCGGGACAATACACCGGGGAGCTGTTTTTT	CASRPGQYTGELFF
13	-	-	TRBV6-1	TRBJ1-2	TGTGCCAGCAAGACAGGAGCTAACTATGGCTACACCTTC	CASKTGANYGYTF
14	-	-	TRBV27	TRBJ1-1	TGTGCCAGCAGTTTATGGGAGGGGTCGATTGAAGCTTTCTTT	CASSLWEGSIEAFF
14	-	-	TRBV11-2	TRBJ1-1	TGTGCCAGCAGCTTAGAAGGGGGGAACACTGAAGCTTTCTTT	CASSLEGGNTEAFF
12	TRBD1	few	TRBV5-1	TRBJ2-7	TGCGCCACAGGGACAGGGGTCGGCGAGCAGTACTTC	CATGTGVGEQYF
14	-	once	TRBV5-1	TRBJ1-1	TGCGCCAGCCTCCCGGGACACTCGAACACTGAAGCTTTCTTT	CASLPGHSNTEAFF
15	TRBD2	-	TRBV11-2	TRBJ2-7	TGTGCCAGCAGCCTCAGCGAGACTAGCGGCTACGAGCAGTACTTC	CASSLSETSGYEQYF
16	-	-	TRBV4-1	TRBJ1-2	TGCGCCAGCAGCCTAAACAGAGGGCTTTCTAACTATGGCTACACCTTC	CASSLNRGLSNYGYTF
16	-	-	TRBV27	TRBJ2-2	TGTGCCAGCAGCTATCTGGCTAGCGCCTACACCGGGGAGCTGTTTTTT	CASSYLASAYTGELFF
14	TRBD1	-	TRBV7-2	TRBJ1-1	TGTGCCAGCAGCTCAGCCGGGACAGAAGCTGAAGCTTTCTTT	CASSSAGTEAEAFF
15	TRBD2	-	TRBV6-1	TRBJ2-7	TGTGCCAGCAGTGCGACTAGCGGGACCTTGACCGAGCAGTACTTC	CASSATSGTLTEQYF
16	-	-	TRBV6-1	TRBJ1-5	TGTGCCAGCAGTGAAGGTTGGGGGGGGTATTATCAGCCCCAGCATTTT	CASSEGWGGYYQPQHF
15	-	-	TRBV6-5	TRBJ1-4	TGTGCCAGCAGTCCCGACGGAGCAACTAATGAAAAACTGTTTTTT	CASSPDGATNEKLFF
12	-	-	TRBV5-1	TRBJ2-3	TGCGCCAGCAGCTTGGACTTAGATACGCAGTATTTT	CASSLDLDTQYF
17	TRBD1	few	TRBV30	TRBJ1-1	TGTGCCTGGAGTGCCTCCTGGGACAGAGCCTTGAACACTGAAGCTTTCTTT	CAWSASWDRALNTEAFF
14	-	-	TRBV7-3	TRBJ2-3	TGTGCCAGCAGCTCCGGACTCGAGACAGATACGCAGTATTTT	CASSSGLETDTQYF
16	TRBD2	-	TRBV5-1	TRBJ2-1	TGCGCCAGCAGAGTTCCGGGACTAGCGGGGTACAATGAGCAGTTCTTC	CASRVPGLAGYNEQFF
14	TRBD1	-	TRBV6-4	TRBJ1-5	TGTGCCAGCCGCCGGGACAGGGGGAATCAGCCCCAGCATTTT	CASRRDRGNQPQHF
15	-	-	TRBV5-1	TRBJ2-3	TGCGCCAGCAGCATGGTTACGGAGGTCACAGATACGCAGTATTTT	CASSMVTEVTDTQYF
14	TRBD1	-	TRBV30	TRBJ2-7	TGTGCCTGTCCACCGGGACAGGGCTCCTACGAGCAGTACTTC	CACPPGQGSYEQYF
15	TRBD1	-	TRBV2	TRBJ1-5	TGTGCCAGCAGGGCCCAGGGGGGTGGAAATCAGCCCCAGCATTTT	CASRAQGGGNQPQHF
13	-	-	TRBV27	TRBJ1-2	TGTGCCAGCAGTTACAGAACAGGGAATGGCTACACCTTC	CASSYRTGNGYTF
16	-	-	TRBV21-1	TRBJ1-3	TGTGCCAGCAGCAAAGCGGGACAGGCCTCTGGAAACACCATATATTTT	CASSKAGQASGNTIYF
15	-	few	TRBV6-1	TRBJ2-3	TGTGCCACCCGAGGGACATCCTTAAGGGTAGATACGCAGTATTTT	CATRGTSLRVDTQYF
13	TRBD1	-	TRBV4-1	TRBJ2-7	TGCGCCAGCAGCCCGACAGGGACCTACGAGCAGTACTTC	CASSPTGTYEQYF
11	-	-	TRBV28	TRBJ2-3	TGTGCCAGCAGTCGCACCGCTATGGAGTATTTT	CASSRTAMEYF
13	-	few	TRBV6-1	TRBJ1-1	TGTGCCAGCGAGGCAGGGTCGAACACTGAAGCTTTCTTT	CASEAGSNTEAFF
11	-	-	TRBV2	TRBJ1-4	TGTGCCACAGCGACAGGTGAAAAACTGTTTTTT	CATATGEKLFF
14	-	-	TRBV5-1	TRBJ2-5	TGCGCCAGCAGCGGGAGGACAGGCGGAGAGACCCAGTACTTC	CASSGRTGGETQYF